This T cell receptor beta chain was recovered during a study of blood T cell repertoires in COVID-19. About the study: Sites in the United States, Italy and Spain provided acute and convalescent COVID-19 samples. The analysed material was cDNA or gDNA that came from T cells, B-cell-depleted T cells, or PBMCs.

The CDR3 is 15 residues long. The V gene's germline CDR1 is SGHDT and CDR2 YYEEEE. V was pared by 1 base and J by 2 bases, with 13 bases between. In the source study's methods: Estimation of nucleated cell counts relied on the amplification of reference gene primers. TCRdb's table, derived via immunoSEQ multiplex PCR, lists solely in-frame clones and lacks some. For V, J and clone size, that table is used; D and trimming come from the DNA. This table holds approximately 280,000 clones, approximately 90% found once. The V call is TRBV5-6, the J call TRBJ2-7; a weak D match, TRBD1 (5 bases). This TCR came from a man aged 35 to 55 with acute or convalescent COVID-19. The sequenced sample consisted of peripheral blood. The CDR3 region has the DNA TGTGCCAGCAGCTTGTACAGGACCCTCCCCTACGAGCAGTACTTC. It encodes CASSLYRTLPYEQYF.